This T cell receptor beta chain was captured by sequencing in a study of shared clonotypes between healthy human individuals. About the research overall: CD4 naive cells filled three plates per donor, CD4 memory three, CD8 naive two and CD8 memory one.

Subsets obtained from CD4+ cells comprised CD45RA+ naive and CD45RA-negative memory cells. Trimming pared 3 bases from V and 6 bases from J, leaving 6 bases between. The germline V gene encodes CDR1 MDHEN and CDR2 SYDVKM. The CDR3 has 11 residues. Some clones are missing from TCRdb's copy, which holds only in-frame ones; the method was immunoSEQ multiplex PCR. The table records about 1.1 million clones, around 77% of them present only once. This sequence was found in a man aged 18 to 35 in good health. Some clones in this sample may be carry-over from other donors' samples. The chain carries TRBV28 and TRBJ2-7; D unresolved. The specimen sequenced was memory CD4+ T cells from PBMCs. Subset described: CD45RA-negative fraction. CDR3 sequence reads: CASSFRSEQYF. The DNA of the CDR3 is TGTGCCAGCAGTTTCCGGAGCGAGCAGTACTTC. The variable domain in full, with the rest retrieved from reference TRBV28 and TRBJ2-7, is DVKVTQSSRYLVKRTGEKVFLECVQDMDHENMFWYRQDPGLGLRLIYFSYDVKMKEKGDIPEGYSVSREKKERFSLILESASTNQTSMYLCASSFRSEQYFGPGTRLTVT.